A selection of T cell receptor beta chains follows, all from one sample in a study of CD8 T cells in ankylosing spondylitis. TCRdb re-analysed the 5' RACE reads in MiXCR, keeping a single row per CDR3 protein. This sample has around 130,000 distinct CDR3 sequences, with roughly an eighth found just once. The sequenced sample consisted of blood, either unsorted or a sorted T cell fraction (not recorded which). All receptors derive from a female donor with ankylosing spondylitis or in good health (not recorded which). Each CDR3 is given with its conserved first and last residue. A D gene is named only where the DNA matches it firmly. Size is stated for part of the rows, as once, few or many counts, or as a class when the clone is expanded.

j_gene: TRBJ2-2
d_gene: TRBD2
abundance: .
v_gene: TRBV6-5
CDR3aa: CASSYSPLAGTSTGELFF
CDR3nt: TGTGCCAGCAGTTACTCGCCGCTAGCGGGAACGTCCACCGGGGAGCTGTTTTTT

j_gene: TRBJ2-7
d_gene: .
abundance: many
v_gene: TRBV29-1
CDR3aa: CSVVNSYEQYF
CDR3nt: TGCAGCGTTGTCAACTCCTACGAGCAGTACTTC

j_gene: TRBJ2-3
d_gene: TRBD1
abundance: few
v_gene: TRBV20-1
CDR3aa: CSAVQGAGDTQYF
CDR3nt: TGCAGTGCTGTGCAGGGGGCAGGAGATACGCAGTATTTT

j_gene: TRBJ2-1
d_gene: TRBD1
abundance: .
v_gene: TRBV9
CDR3aa: CASSVGGGDEQFF
CDR3nt: TGTGCCAGCAGCGTAGGAGGGGGCGATGAGCAGTTCTTC

j_gene: TRBJ2-7
d_gene: TRBD2
abundance: .
v_gene: TRBV7-2
CDR3aa: CASSLNGGASEQYF
CDR3nt: TGTGCCAGCAGCTTAAACGGGGGGGCATCCGAGCAGTACTTC

j_gene: TRBJ1-6
d_gene: TRBD1
abundance: few
v_gene: TRBV7-9
CDR3aa: CASSRATGGNSPLHF
CDR3nt: TGTGCCAGCAGCAGAGCTACAGGGGGCAATTCACCCCTCCACTTT

j_gene: TRBJ2-7
d_gene: .
abundance: many
v_gene: TRBV28
CDR3aa: CASSLSTDGPYEQYF
CDR3nt: TGTGCCAGCAGTTTAAGTACTGATGGGCCCTACGAGCAGTACTTC

j_gene: TRBJ1-4
d_gene: .
abundance: many
v_gene: TRBV6-2/TRBV6-3
CDR3aa: CASRIAEEKLFF
CDR3nt: TGTGCCAGCAGAATAGCGGAAGAAAAACTGTTTTTT

j_gene: TRBJ2-2
d_gene: .
abundance: few
v_gene: TRBV4-1
CDR3aa: CASRGLEPNTGELFF
CDR3nt: TGCGCCAGCAGGGGACTCGAACCTAACACCGGGGAGCTGTTTTTT

j_gene: TRBJ1-2
d_gene: .
abundance: few
v_gene: TRBV29-1
CDR3aa: CSVERAGYGYTF
CDR3nt: TGCAGCGTTGAGAGGGCCGGCTATGGCTACACCTTC

j_gene: TRBJ2-3
d_gene: .
abundance: few
v_gene: TRBV18
CDR3aa: CASSPQQGVQDTQYF
CDR3nt: TGTGCCAGCTCACCACAGCAAGGGGTTCAAGATACGCAGTATTTT

j_gene: TRBJ2-2
d_gene: TRBD1
abundance: .
v_gene: TRBV10-3
CDR3aa: CAISDRTGNTGELFF
CDR3nt: TGTGCCATCAGTGATCGGACAGGGAACACCGGGGAGCTGTTTTTT

j_gene: TRBJ2-1
d_gene: TRBD2
abundance: many
v_gene: TRBV7-9
CDR3aa: CASSLGTSGGNEQFF
CDR3nt: TGTGCCAGCAGCTTAGGGACTAGCGGGGGAAATGAGCAGTTCTTC

j_gene: TRBJ2-3
d_gene: .
abundance: many
v_gene: TRBV25-1
CDR3aa: CASRTPGADTQYF
CDR3nt: TGTGCCAGCAGGACACCGGGGGCAGATACGCAGTATTTT

j_gene: TRBJ2-2
d_gene: .
abundance: few
v_gene: TRBV20-1
CDR3aa: CSARMVGRGTGELFF
CDR3nt: TGCAGTGCTAGAATGGTGGGCCGGGGCACCGGGGAGCTGTTTTTT

j_gene: TRBJ1-3
d_gene: .
abundance: many
v_gene: TRBV20-1
CDR3aa: CSAELDGGNTIYF
CDR3nt: TGCAGTGCTGAATTAGACGGTGGAAACACCATATATTTT

j_gene: TRBJ2-2
d_gene: .
abundance: many
v_gene: TRBV20-1
CDR3aa: CSARVGLRTGELFF
CDR3nt: TGCAGTGCTAGAGTGGGGTTGAGGACCGGGGAGCTGTTTTTT

j_gene: TRBJ2-5
d_gene: .
abundance: many
v_gene: TRBV6-5
CDR3aa: CASSYSGGETQYF
CDR3nt: TGTGCCAGCAGTTACTCAGGGGGAGAGACCCAGTACTTC

j_gene: TRBJ1-6
d_gene: .
abundance: .
v_gene: TRBV6-5
CDR3aa: CASSYSQGLGSPLHF
CDR3nt: TGTGCCAGCAGTTACTCTCAGGGATTAGGTTCACCCCTCCACTTT